The T cell receptor (beta chain) described here comes from a study of blood T cell repertoires in COVID-19. Grouping used clinical history reported by participants in a survey and questionnaire. The CDR3 is 11 amino acids. The ends were cut back, 5 bases at V and 5 bases at J, with 7 bases in the middle. From germline, CDR1 is SGHVS and CDR2 FNYEAQ. Sequenced by immunoSEQ multiplex PCR; TCRdb stores in-frame clones only, minus some. The sample carries 400,000 to 450,000 clones, 90% recorded once. The sequenced sample was PBMCs or T cells enriched from blood (not recorded which). V gene TRBV7-6 combines with J gene TRBJ2-7, with no clear D. This receptor was taken from a man younger than 30 who had recovered from COVID-19. The CDR3 nucleotides read TGTGCCAGCAGCACGCAGAACGAGCAGTACTTC. Its translation: CASSTQNEQYF.